The 25 T cell receptor beta chains reported below all come from one sample, sequenced in a study of T cell responses to AZD1222 COVID-19 vaccine. Assay used: immunoSEQ multiplex PCR; TCRdb lists only in-frame clones, some missing. The table lists around 160,000 clones, 90% to 95% of them singletons. Sequencing was performed on peripheral blood, taken on day 0 of MenACWY control vaccination. The receptors here all came from an adult in good health.

The chain couples TRBV9 to TRBJ2-2; TRBD2 matches at 14 bases. V lost 2 bases, J lost 0 bases, and 3 bases stayed unmatched. Germline V CDR1 and CDR2: SGDLS, YYNGEE. The CDR3 is 18 amino acids. CDR3 in amino acids: CASSVGTSGRSNTGELFF. The CDR3 bases are TGTGCCAGCAGCGTCGGGACTAGCGGGAGATCGAACACCGGGGAGCTGTTTTTT.

The chain recombines TRBV29-1 with TRBJ1-1; D is possibly TRBD1 (6 bases). CDR3 size: 13 residues. From germline, CDR1 is SQVTM and CDR2 ANQGSEA. Trimming removed 7 bases at V and 6 bases at J, with 18 bases between. The CDR3 nucleotides read TGCAGCGCCGCAAGGGGGAACCGGGCTGAAGCTTTCTTT. Residues: CSAARGNRAEAFF.

The chain couples TRBV19 to TRBJ2-5; the D gene could be TRBD1 or TRBD2 (5 bases each). The V gene's germline CDR1 is LNHDA and CDR2 SQIVND (reference sequence). The CDR3 covers 15 residues. V lost 3 bases and J lost 1, with 12 bases in between. DNA of the CDR3: TGTGCCAGTAGTATGGGGGACGGGCCCCAAGAGACCCAGTACTTC. It is translated as CASSMGDGPQETQYF. Combining the CDR3 with reference TRBV19 and TRBJ2-5 gives the whole variable domain DGGITQSPKYLFRKEGQNVTLSCEQNLNHDAMYWYRQDPGQGLRLIYYSQIVNDFQKGDIAEGYSVSREKKESFPLTVTSAQKNPTAFYLCASSMGDGPQETQYFGPGTRLLVL.

This chain uses TRBV6-4 with TRBJ2-3, with 12 bases aligning to TRBD1. This CDR3 is 15 amino acids long. Germline V CDR1 and CDR2: MRHNA, SNTAGT. J lost 8 bases, V lost 4 bases, and 7 bases had no gene match. For the CDR3, the DNA is TGTGCCAGCAGTGTGGAGGGACAGGGGGCGAGTACGCAGTATTTT. It translates to CASSVEGQGASTQYF.

The genes are TRBV11-2 and TRBJ2-2, with D perhaps TRBD1 or TRBD2 (6 bases each). The CDR3 loop spans 16 amino acids. Trimming cost V 3 bases and J 4 bases, with 15 bases left between them. The germline V gene has CDR1 SGHAT and CDR2 FQNNGV. CDR3 protein: CASSFRGVDTTGELFF. The CDR3, as DNA: TGTGCCAGCAGCTTTAGGGGGGTGGATACCACCGGGGAGCTGTTTTTT.

This rearrangement joins TRBV6-5 to TRBJ2-3; 7 positions agree with TRBD2. V was clipped by 9 bases and J by 4 bases; unmatched bases: 10. The CDR3 extends over 14 amino acids. Germline values: CDR1 MNHEY, CDR2 SVGAGI. The CDR3 DNA reads TGTGCCAGTTCCGCAGCGGGGCGGTCAGATACGCAGTATTTT. Translating it yields CASSAAGRSDTQYF.

The rearrangement links TRBV7-2 to TRBJ1-4; D not resolved. Trimming shortened V by 5 bases and J by 7 bases, and 11 bases separated the two germline ends. In germline, CDR1 is SGHTA, CDR2 FQGNSA. CDR3 length: 13 amino acids. CDR3 nucleotide sequence: TGTGCCAGCAGCCCCTCGCATGGTGAAAAACTGTTTTTT. Amino acids: CASSPSHGEKLFF.

The chain couples TRBV10-2 to TRBJ1-1; TRBD1 is a possible D gene (6 bases). Germline CDR1 and CDR2: WSHSY and SAAADI. The length of the CDR3 is 15 residues. Trimming left V 0 bases short and J 4 bases short, with 12 bases between. The CDR3 DNA reads TGCGCCAGCAGTGAGTCGATACTAGGGGGCACTGAAGCTTTCTTT. Its translation: CASSESILGGTEAFF.

This rearrangement joins TRBV28 to TRBJ2-7, with TRBD1 as a possible D gene (7 bases). Germline values: CDR1 MDHEN, CDR2 SYDVKM. CDR3 size: 16 residues. Trimming pared 6 bases from V and 6 bases from J, leaving 24 bases between. The CDR3: CASSLGTRQGPVEQYF. CDR3 DNA sequence: TGTGCCAGCAGCTTGGGGACTCGACAGGGCCCGGTCGAGCAGTACTTC.

The chain carries TRBV7-9 and TRBJ1-6, with no clear D. The CDR3 has 14 residues. The V gene's germline CDR1 is SEHNR and CDR2 FQNEAQ (reference sequence). Trimming shortened V by 3 bases and J by 4 bases, and 7 bases separated the two germline ends. The CDR3 DNA reads TGTGCCAGCAGCTTCGACGGATATAATTCACCCCTCCACTTT. This encodes CASSFDGYNSPLHF.

The V call is TRBV5-1, the J call TRBJ2-1; 7 bases match TRBD2. Germline CDR1 and CDR2: SGHRS and YFSETQ. CDR3 length: 17 residues. Trimming cost V 0 bases and J 4 bases; bases outside gene matches: 10. CDR3 coding DNA: TGCGCCAGCAGCTTGGCGTGGGGCCAGCGGGGTTACAATGAGCAGTTCTTC. Translated, it gives CASSLAWGQRGYNEQFF.

The genes are TRBV19 and TRBJ1-1; 7 bases line up with TRBD1. The CDR3 covers 15 residues. CDR1 is LNHDA and CDR2 is SQIVND in the germline V gene (reference sequence). V was pared by 4 bases and J by 1 base, with 6 bases of the junction left unmatched. The CDR3 region has the DNA TGTGCCAGTAGTACCCCTAGGACAGGGAACACTGAAGCTTTCTTT. Translating it yields CASSTPRTGNTEAFF. Full variable domain (missing parts from reference TRBV19 and TRBJ1-1): DGGITQSPKYLFRKEGQNVTLSCEQNLNHDAMYWYRQDPGQGLRLIYYSQIVNDFQKGDIAEGYSVSREKKESFPLTVTSAQKNPTAFYLCASSTPRTGNTEAFFGQGTRLTVV.

This sequence joins TRBV27 and TRBJ1-5; D is unresolved. This CDR3 spans 14 amino acids. Trimming left V 3 bases short and J 6 bases short, with 12 bases between. Germline CDR1 and CDR2: MNHEY and SMNVEV (reference sequence). The CDR3 nucleotides are TGTGCCAGCAGTTTTTCGAGAACGGGTCAGCCCCAGCATTTT. Protein sequence: CASSFSRTGQPQHF.

This sequence joins TRBV5-5 and TRBJ2-7; 8 positions match TRBD1. The V segment lost 2 bases and the J segment 3 bases; nucleotides outside the gene matches: 4. The CDR3 sequence is 14 residues long. In germline, CDR1 is SGHKS, CDR2 YYEKEE (reference sequence). The CDR3 spells CASSFGQGNYEQYF. CDR3 bases: TGTGCCAGCAGCTTTGGACAGGGTAACTACGAGCAGTACTTC.

The chain carries TRBV28 and TRBJ1-3, with 8 bases fitting TRBD1. The junction had 10 bases not matched to a gene; V was cut back by 6 bases and J by 9 bases. The V gene's germline CDR1 is MDHEN and CDR2 SYDVKM. The CDR3 spans 14 residues. The CDR3 DNA reads as TGTGCCAGCAGACCGGGACAGGATGTTAGCACCATATATTTT. This gives the protein CASRPGQDVSTIYF.

The chain has TRBV7-6 and TRBJ2-1; 10 nucleotides line up with TRBD2. Trimming cost V 1 base and J 7 bases; bases outside gene matches: 4. The germline gives CDR1 SGHVS, CDR2 FNYEAQ. The CDR3 has 15 amino acids. The CDR3 loop is CASSLDSGGMNEQFF. For the CDR3, the DNA is TGTGCCAGCAGCTTAGATAGCGGGGGGATGAATGAGCAGTTCTTC. Drawing the rest from reference TRBV7-6 and TRBJ2-1, the complete variable domain is GAGVSQSPRYKVTKRGQDVALRCDPISGHVSLYWYRQALGQGPEFLTYFNYEAQQDKSGLPNDRFSAERPEGSISTLTIQRTEQRDSAMYRCASSLDSGGMNEQFFGPGTRLTVL.

The chain couples TRBV9 to TRBJ1-1; TRBD1 agrees at 11 bases. V gave up 2 bases and J gave up 1 base; unmatched junction bases: 4. CDR1 is SGDLS, CDR2 YYNGEE, per germline. The CDR3 is 16 amino acids. In nucleotides, the CDR3 is TGTGCCAGCAGCGTTGGACAGGGGGCGGGGAACACTGAAGCTTTCTTT. It codes for CASSVGQGAGNTEAFF.

This chain uses TRBV6-1 with TRBJ1-2; D gene ambiguous. V lost 2 bases and J lost 2, with 6 bases in between. Looked up from germline, CDR1 is MNHNS and CDR2 is SASEGT. This CDR3 region has 13 residues. CDR3 sequence: CASSESTNYGYTF. The DNA for the CDR3 is TGTGCCAGCAGTGAAAGCACGAACTATGGCTACACCTTC.

This rearrangement joins TRBV5-4 to TRBJ1-2, with TRBD1 matching over 9 bases. Looked up from germline, CDR1 is SGHNT and CDR2 is YYREEE (reference sequence). V lost 4 bases to trimming and J lost 14 bases; unmatched junction nucleotides: 12. The CDR3 loop spans 13 amino acids. Here the CDR3 reads CASSPDRGWSGTF. The CDR3 region has the DNA TGTGCCAGCAGCCCGGACAGGGGATGGTCGGGAACCTTC.

The V gene is TRBV27, the J gene TRBJ2-2; D unresolved. This CDR3 has 14 amino acids. Trimming cost V 1 base and J 4 bases, with 7 bases left between them. CDR1 is MNHEY, CDR2 SMNVEV, per germline (reference sequence). This CDR3 is CASSLLWSTGELFF. The CDR3, as DNA: TGTGCCAGCAGTTTATTGTGGTCCACCGGGGAGCTGTTTTTT.

This chain uses TRBV28 with TRBJ2-5; the D gene is possibly TRBD1 (6 bases). The length of the CDR3 is 13 residues. Deletions cut 6 bases from V and 2 bases from J, with 10 bases between. Germline V CDR1 and CDR2: MDHEN, SYDVKM. Here the CDR3 reads CASSFGQQETQYF. The CDR3 region has the DNA TGTGCCAGCAGCTTTGGACAGCAAGAGACCCAGTACTTC.

The CDR3 loop reads CASSTRRPGGRQPQHF. CDR3 DNA: TGTGCCAGCAGCACTAGACGGCCGGGCGGCCGTCAGCCCCAGCATTTT. V usage is TRBV28 and J usage is TRBJ1-5; D is unresolved. Germline V gene lookup returns CDR1 MDHEN and CDR2 SYDVKM. V was cut by 6 bases and J by 6 bases, with 21 bases left in between. The CDR3 consists of 16 residues.

The rearrangement links TRBV11-2 to TRBJ2-2; D call uncertain. Germline V gives CDR1 SGHAT, CDR2 FQNNGV. The CDR3 totals 13 residues. Between the trimmed V and J ends, which lost 3 bases and 2 bases, there was a span of 4 bases. The CDR3 DNA reads TGTGCCAGCAGCTTCTATAACACCGGGGAGCTGTTTTTT. It translates to CASSFYNTGELFF.

The rearrangement links TRBV5-4 to TRBJ1-1, with D hard to call. Germline V gives CDR1 SGHNT, CDR2 YYREEE (reference sequence). V lost 0 bases to trimming and J lost 1 base, with 7 bases between them. The CDR3 is made up of 14 amino acids. DNA of the CDR3: TGTGCCAGCAGCTTGGAACAGAGGAACACTGAAGCTTTCTTT. As protein: CASSLEQRNTEAFF.

J is TRBJ1-1 and V is TRBV9; TRBD1 might be the D (6 bases). The CDR3 consists of 14 residues. Germline assignment: CDR1 SGDLS and CDR2 YYNGEE. With 3 bases removed from V and 0 bases from J, the gap between germline ends came to 9 bases. The CDR3 nucleotides are TGTGCCAGCAGCGAAACAGGGTTGAACACTGAAGCTTTCTTT. Amino acid sequence: CASSETGLNTEAFF.